Listed below are T cell receptor beta chains from one sample, sequenced in a study of blood T cell repertoires in COVID-19. TCRdb keeps only in-frame clones here, not all; method: immunoSEQ multiplex PCR. The sample carries a few hundred thousand clones, approximately 90% recorded once. Sequencing was carried out using PBMCs or T cells enriched from blood (not recorded which). The receptors originated from a woman between 35 and 50 years old who had recovered from COVID-19. Both conserved end residues are part of each CDR3. D genes are given only for firm matches. Size values are once, few and many counts, or a class for expanded clones, and some rows have none.

v_gene: TRBV27
j_gene: TRBJ2-3
len: 15
d_gene: TRBD2
abundance: .
CDR3nt: TGTGCCAGCAGTTTAGAGCGGGGGGGCCGGGTTACGCAGTATTTT
CDR3aa: CASSLERGGRVTQYF

v_gene: TRBV29-1
j_gene: TRBJ1-2
len: 14
d_gene: .
abundance: .
CDR3nt: TGCAGCGCCCTCCCCCGGGGGACCGGCTATGGCTACACCTTC
CDR3aa: CSALPRGTGYGYTF

v_gene: TRBV19
j_gene: TRBJ1-6
len: 15
d_gene: TRBD1
abundance: few
CDR3nt: TGTGCCAGTAGTATGGGGACAGGGGGTAATTCACCCCTCCACTTT
CDR3aa: CASSMGTGGNSPLHF

v_gene: TRBV12-3/TRBV12-4
j_gene: TRBJ1-2
len: 13
d_gene: TRBD1
abundance: .
CDR3nt: TGTGCCAGCAGTCGACAGGGGTGGGATGGCTACACCTTC
CDR3aa: CASSRQGWDGYTF

v_gene: TRBV30
j_gene: TRBJ2-7
len: 17
d_gene: TRBD2
abundance: few
CDR3nt: TGTGCCTGGAGTGTAATCAAATGGGCGGGAGGGCCCTACGAGCAGTACTTC
CDR3aa: CAWSVIKWAGGPYEQYF

v_gene: TRBV28
j_gene: TRBJ1-2
len: 16
d_gene: TRBD1
abundance: .
CDR3nt: TGTGCCAGCAGCGGCCGGCTGACAGGGGCCAACTATGGCTACACCTTC
CDR3aa: CASSGRLTGANYGYTF

v_gene: TRBV5-6
j_gene: TRBJ2-7
len: 12
d_gene: .
abundance: few
CDR3nt: TGTGCCAGCAGCTACGGGGGCTACGAGCAGTACTTC
CDR3aa: CASSYGGYEQYF

v_gene: TRBV2
j_gene: TRBJ2-2
len: 15
d_gene: .
abundance: .
CDR3nt: TGTGCCAGCAGGCGGGGGACACAGAACACCGGGGAGCTGTTTTTT
CDR3aa: CASRRGTQNTGELFF

v_gene: TRBV30
j_gene: TRBJ1-5
len: 13
d_gene: .
abundance: .
CDR3nt: TGTGCCTGGAGTATGCAGGAGGGCCAGCCCCAGCATTTT
CDR3aa: CAWSMQEGQPQHF

v_gene: TRBV7-9
j_gene: TRBJ1-2
len: 13
d_gene: TRBD1
abundance: .
CDR3nt: TGTGCCAGCAGCCGACAGGGTAGCTATGGCTACACCTTC
CDR3aa: CASSRQGSYGYTF

v_gene: TRBV4-3
j_gene: TRBJ1-2
len: 14
d_gene: .
abundance: .
CDR3nt: TGCGCCAGCAGCCAAGATAGGGGCGTCGGTGGCTACACCTTC
CDR3aa: CASSQDRGVGGYTF

v_gene: TRBV19
j_gene: TRBJ1-1
len: 13
d_gene: .
abundance: .
CDR3nt: TGTGCCAGTAGTTCCCGGGGTTACCTCCGGGCTTTCTTT
CDR3aa: CASSSRGYLRAFF

v_gene: TRBV3-1/TRBV3-2
j_gene: TRBJ1-2
len: 17
d_gene: .
abundance: once
CDR3nt: TGTGCCAGCAGCCACGGAGAGGGTATCTCTTCTAACTATGGCTACACCTTC
CDR3aa: CASSHGEGISSNYGYTF

v_gene: TRBV12-3/TRBV12-4
j_gene: TRBJ2-7
len: 13
d_gene: TRBD1
abundance: .
CDR3nt: TGTGCCAGCAGTCGGACAGGGGAGGCCGAGCAGTACTTC
CDR3aa: CASSRTGEAEQYF

v_gene: TRBV6-5
j_gene: TRBJ2-5
len: 14
d_gene: TRBD1
abundance: .
CDR3nt: TGTGCCAGCAGTCCCGGGACAGGGCAAGAGACCCAGTACTTC
CDR3aa: CASSPGTGQETQYF

v_gene: TRBV29-1
j_gene: TRBJ1-2
len: 13
d_gene: TRBD1
abundance: .
CDR3nt: TGCAGCGTTGAAGAAACGACAGGGTACGGCTACACCTTC
CDR3aa: CSVEETTGYGYTF

v_gene: TRBV10-2
j_gene: TRBJ2-2
len: 15
d_gene: TRBD2
abundance: .
CDR3nt: TGCGCCAGCAGTGGGGAAGCGGGGGTCACCGGGGAGCTGTTTTTT
CDR3aa: CASSGEAGVTGELFF

v_gene: TRBV5-5
j_gene: TRBJ2-1
len: 14
d_gene: TRBD1
abundance: .
CDR3nt: TGTGCCAGCAGCAGAACGGACAGGGTAAATGAGCAGTTCTTC
CDR3aa: CASSRTDRVNEQFF

v_gene: TRBV5-6
j_gene: TRBJ2-1
len: 15
d_gene: TRBD2
abundance: .
CDR3nt: TGTGCCAGCAGCTTGCGCCGTAGCGGGAGGAATGAGCAGTTCTTC
CDR3aa: CASSLRRSGRNEQFF

v_gene: TRBV14
j_gene: TRBJ2-5
len: 16
d_gene: TRBD1
abundance: once
CDR3nt: TGTGCCAGCAGCCAAGGGGGACAGGGACGACAAGAGACCCAGTACTTC
CDR3aa: CASSQGGQGRQETQYF

v_gene: TRBV7-3
j_gene: TRBJ2-1
len: 15
d_gene: TRBD2
abundance: once
CDR3nt: TGTGCCAGCAGCCTGAGCGGGGGTGAACACAATGAGCAGTTCTTC
CDR3aa: CASSLSGGEHNEQFF

v_gene: TRBV7-2
j_gene: TRBJ2-1
len: 16
d_gene: TRBD1
abundance: .
CDR3nt: TGTGCCAGCAGCTTAGGTGGGACAGGGGCCTACAATGAGCAGTTCTTC
CDR3aa: CASSLGGTGAYNEQFF

v_gene: TRBV7-9
j_gene: TRBJ1-6
len: 16
d_gene: TRBD1
abundance: .
CDR3nt: TGTGCCAGCTCCCTGGATTGGGACAGAGATGGGGGAACCCTCCACTTT
CDR3aa: CASSLDWDRDGGTLHF

v_gene: TRBV7-9
j_gene: TRBJ2-3
len: 16
d_gene: TRBD2
abundance: .
CDR3nt: TGTGCCAGCAGCGCTAGAGGAGCGGGAGGGCCAGATACGCAGTATTTT
CDR3aa: CASSARGAGGPDTQYF

v_gene: TRBV6-5
j_gene: TRBJ2-3
len: 15
d_gene: .
abundance: .
CDR3nt: TGTGCCAGCAGTTACCATCGACAGGGCACAGATACGCAGTATTTT
CDR3aa: CASSYHRQGTDTQYF

v_gene: TRBV19
j_gene: TRBJ2-1
len: 14
d_gene: .
abundance: .
CDR3nt: TGTGCCAGTAGTACAGACTCGGGGGGCTTTGAGCAGTTCTTC
CDR3aa: CASSTDSGGFEQFF

v_gene: TRBV7-2
j_gene: TRBJ2-3
len: 14
d_gene: .
abundance: .
CDR3nt: TGTGCCAGCAGCTTATTTCTCAGCACAGATACGCAGTATTTT
CDR3aa: CASSLFLSTDTQYF

v_gene: TRBV7-2
j_gene: TRBJ1-4
len: 13
d_gene: TRBD1
abundance: once
CDR3nt: TGTGCCAGCAGCTTAGAGACAGGGGTAAAACTGTTTTTT
CDR3aa: CASSLETGVKLFF

v_gene: TRBV2
j_gene: TRBJ1-1
len: 12
d_gene: .
abundance: .
CDR3nt: TGTGCCAGCAGTGAAGCCTCCGGGAAGGCTTTCTTT
CDR3aa: CASSEASGKAFF

v_gene: TRBV4-2
j_gene: TRBJ1-5
len: 16
d_gene: .
abundance: .
CDR3nt: TGTGCCAGCAGCCCCACTAAGAGTGACAGCAATCAGCCCCAGCATTTT
CDR3aa: CASSPTKSDSNQPQHF

v_gene: TRBV6-5
j_gene: TRBJ1-1
len: 11
d_gene: TRBD1
abundance: .
CDR3nt: TGTGCCACGACAGGGGACACTGAAGCTTTCTTT
CDR3aa: CATTGDTEAFF

v_gene: TRBV11-3
j_gene: TRBJ2-7
len: 15
d_gene: TRBD1
abundance: .
CDR3nt: TGTGCCAGCAGCTTGGGGACAGGGGTCCTCTACGAGCAGTACTTC
CDR3aa: CASSLGTGVLYEQYF

v_gene: TRBV11-3
j_gene: TRBJ2-3
len: 16
d_gene: TRBD1
abundance: .
CDR3nt: TGTGCCAGCAGCCCCGGACAGGGGGATGGCACAGATACGCAGTATTTT
CDR3aa: CASSPGQGDGTDTQYF

v_gene: TRBV7-2
j_gene: TRBJ2-2
len: 14
d_gene: .
abundance: .
CDR3nt: TGTGCCAGCAGCTTAGTTCAGAACACCGGGGAGCTGTTTTTT
CDR3aa: CASSLVQNTGELFF

v_gene: TRBV9
j_gene: TRBJ2-7
len: 13
d_gene: TRBD2
abundance: once
CDR3nt: TGTGCCAGCAGCGTCAGCGGGGGCTACGAGCAGTACTTC
CDR3aa: CASSVSGGYEQYF

v_gene: TRBV5-1
j_gene: TRBJ2-3
len: 19
d_gene: .
abundance: .
CDR3nt: TGCGCCAGCAGTCCTGGGACAGTAAAGAGCGGGGGTAGCACAGATACGCAGTATTTT
CDR3aa: CASSPGTVKSGGSTDTQYF

v_gene: TRBV6-2/TRBV6-3
j_gene: TRBJ2-3
len: 19
d_gene: TRBD2
abundance: .
CDR3nt: TGTGCCAGCAGTCGCCTACGCGGGACTAGAGTCCAGGGCACAGATACGCAGTATTTT
CDR3aa: CASSRLRGTRVQGTDTQYF

v_gene: TRBV5-5
j_gene: TRBJ2-5
len: 15
d_gene: .
abundance: .
CDR3nt: TGTGCCAGCATAAAGGCGGTACGGGGCCAAGAGACCCAGTACTTC
CDR3aa: CASIKAVRGQETQYF

v_gene: TRBV10-1
j_gene: TRBJ1-2
len: 17
d_gene: .
abundance: few
CDR3nt: TGCGCCAGCAGTGAAACACCTCGCGGCAGGGGACCTGAGGGCTACACCTTC
CDR3aa: CASSETPRGRGPEGYTF

v_gene: TRBV7-6
j_gene: TRBJ1-1
len: 14
d_gene: TRBD1
abundance: .
CDR3nt: TGTGCCAGCAGCTTAGGGGGGACAGAAGGTGAAGCTTTCTTT
CDR3aa: CASSLGGTEGEAFF

v_gene: TRBV2
j_gene: TRBJ1-2
len: 15
d_gene: TRBD1
abundance: .
CDR3nt: TGTGCCAGCAGTACTAACTCGGGACAGGGGTATGGCTACACCTTC
CDR3aa: CASSTNSGQGYGYTF

v_gene: TRBV4-3
j_gene: TRBJ2-1
len: 16
d_gene: TRBD2
abundance: .
CDR3nt: TGCGCCAGCAGCCATTCGGTAGCGGGAGGCGCCGATGAGCAGTTCTTC
CDR3aa: CASSHSVAGGADEQFF

v_gene: TRBV9
j_gene: TRBJ1-2
len: 12
d_gene: TRBD1
abundance: .
CDR3nt: TGTGCCAGCAGGAGACAGGGATATGGCTACACCTTC
CDR3aa: CASRRQGYGYTF

v_gene: TRBV7-7
j_gene: TRBJ2-3
len: 20
d_gene: .
abundance: .
CDR3nt: TGTGCTAGCAGCTCATCGATTCGGGACCTAAACAGGGAGTACGGAGATACGCAGTATTTT
CDR3aa: CASSSSIRDLNREYGDTQYF

v_gene: TRBV28
j_gene: TRBJ2-7
len: 14
d_gene: TRBD2
abundance: .
CDR3nt: TGTGCCAGCAGTGTGACAGGTAGCGGGAGCGAGCAGTACTTC
CDR3aa: CASSVTGSGSEQYF

v_gene: TRBV4-2
j_gene: TRBJ1-4
len: 14
d_gene: .
abundance: .
CDR3nt: TGTGCCAGCAGAGGGGCGGTGGGAGGCGAAAAACTGTTTTTT
CDR3aa: CASRGAVGGEKLFF

v_gene: TRBV9
j_gene: TRBJ2-2
len: 14
d_gene: .
abundance: .
CDR3nt: TGTGCCAGTAGGAGGGCCGGGTCGGCCGGGGAGCTGTTTTTT
CDR3aa: CASRRAGSAGELFF